One T cell receptor beta chain is described in this entry. V shed 0 bases, J shed 4 bases, and the junction held 11 bases outside the gene matches. In germline, CDR1 is SGHRS, CDR2 YFSETQ. CDR3 length equals 18 residues. This record belongs to a study of response to subunit inactivated influenza vaccine. TCRdb itself ran the RT-PCR reads through MiXCR, one entry per CDR3 protein. The top ten hold roughly 10% of the sample, which has about 800,000 distinct CDR3 sequences, approximately 21% seen once. The sequencing here drew on PBMCs from blood, taken around 5 days after vaccination. The origin of this receptor is a man over 45 who received an inactivated influenza vaccine. The genes are TRBV5-1 and TRBJ2-5, with 11 bases matching TRBD2. CDR3 bases: TGCGCCAGCAGCTTGGCCTCAACTAGCGGGAGTTGGACAGAGACCCAGTACTTC. Protein: CASSLASTSGSWTETQYF.